These 8 T cell receptor beta chains came from one sample sequenced in a study of CD8 T cells in ankylosing spondylitis. TCRdb independently ran MiXCR on the 5' RACE reads; one entry per CDR3 protein. The sample records approximately 42,000 distinct CDR3 sequences, approximately 11% being singletons. Sequencing was carried out using blood, either unsorted or a sorted T cell fraction (not recorded which). Every receptor here comes from a male donor with ankylosing spondylitis or in good health (not recorded which).

This clonotype was recorded many times. This chain joins TRBV7-6 and TRBJ2-5, with 11 bases fitting TRBD1. This CDR3 has 15 amino acids. From germline, CDR1 is SGHVS and CDR2 FNYEAQ. With V trimmed by 3 bases and J by 5 bases, 5 bases remained unmatched. The CDR3 DNA reads TGTGCCAGCAGCTTTGGGACAGGGGGTCGGGAGACCCAGTACTTC. Protein sequence: CASSFGTGGRETQYF. The full variable domain, completed using reference TRBV7-6 and TRBJ2-5, is GAGVSQSPRYKVTKRGQDVALRCDPISGHVSLYWYRQALGQGPEFLTYFNYEAQQDKSGLPNDRFSAERPEGSISTLTIQRTEQRDSAMYRCASSFGTGGRETQYFGPGTRLLVL.

To note about this clonotype: At one boundary the junction diverges from the germline segment, which might be a read error. This chain uses TRBV5-4 with TRBJ1-4; D not certain. The germline V gene has CDR1 SGHNT and CDR2 YYREEE (reference sequence). This CDR3 is 13 amino acids long. DNA of the CDR3: TGTGCCAGCAACTTGAACGGTAATGAAAAACTGTTTTTT. Translation gives CASNLNGNEKLFF.

Ten or more counts support this clonotype. The genes are TRBV6-1 and TRBJ2-1, with D unresolved. Germline lookup yields CDR1 MNHNS and CDR2 SASEGT. V lost 6 bases, J lost 0 bases, and 6 bases lay in between. The CDR3 is 13 amino acids. The CDR3 bases are TGTGCCAGCAGGATTAGCTCCTACAATGAGCAGTTCTTC. This encodes CASRISSYNEQFF.

This clonotype was seen ten or more times. The chain has TRBV5-5 and TRBJ2-7; D unclear. This CDR3 spans 17 amino acids. From germline, CDR1 is SGHKS and CDR2 YYEKEE (reference sequence). V gave up 5 bases and J gave up 0 bases, with 21 bases separating them. The CDR3 sequence is CASSRPGPTISSYEQYF. The DNA of the CDR3 is TGTGCCAGCAGTCGACCCGGGCCGACAATTAGCTCCTACGAGCAGTACTTC.

This clonotype came up many times. This chain connects TRBV20-1 to TRBJ2-3, with D perhaps assigned TRBD1 or TRBD2 (5 bases each). CDR1 and CDR2 from the germline V gene are DFQATT and SNEGSKA (reference sequence). The V end was cut by 5 bases, the J end by 2 bases, with 8 bases between. The CDR3 runs to 12 residues. In nucleotides, the CDR3 is TGCAGTGCTTCGGGGACCACAGATACGCAGTATTTT. Its translation: CSASGTTDTQYF.

This clonotype has ten or more counts. This chain uses TRBV12-3 or TRBV12-4 with TRBJ1-2; no definite D call. V lost 0 bases, J lost 4 bases, and 6 bases lay in between. The CDR3 sequence is 13 residues long. CDR3 bases: TGTGCCAGCAGTTTAGCGTGGGGCTATGGCTACACCTTC. Protein product: CASSLAWGYGYTF.

The table lists this clonotype with many counts. The chain employs TRBV12-3 or TRBV12-4 and TRBJ1-1, with D uncertain. Between the trimmed V and J ends, which lost 10 bases and 0 bases, there was a span of 18 bases. The CDR3 loop spans 15 amino acids. The DNA for the CDR3 is TGTGCCAACAAGGGTAAAGGAGGTGTGAACACTGAAGCTTTCTTT. This gives the protein CANKGKGGVNTEAFF.

This clonotype was detected a few times. The rearrangement links TRBV12-3 or TRBV12-4 to TRBJ2-5; D perhaps matches TRBD1 (6 bases). The CDR3 contains 13 residues. V lost 6 bases and J lost 1, with 9 bases in between. DNA for the CDR3: TGTGCCAGCAGGGGGGACACCCAAGAGACCCAGTACTTC. This sequence encodes CASRGDTQETQYF.